This entry features one T cell receptor beta chain sequence. An end of the junction differs from the germline gene, which may be a read error. The source of the sample is a study of blood T cells in healthy people across ages. It was with a sample-barcoded 5' primer and a J-beta primer mix that a second PCR of about 6 to 12 cycles was run. TCRdb used MiXCR to reprocess the 5' RACE reads, holding one entry per CDR3 protein. The data show just over 1 million distinct CDR3 sequences, 35% to 55% seen once. This receptor was obtained from a woman aged 60-70 years in good health. Sequencing used blood.

The CDR3 nucleotides are TGTACCAGCAGCTTCACCAGGGGAAACACAGATACGCAGTATTTT. Amino acids: CTSSFTRGNTDTQYF. The rearrangement uses TRBV13 and TRBJ2-3; a possible D gene is TRBD1 (6 bases). Per the germline V gene, CDR1 is PRHDT and CDR2 is FYEKMQ (reference sequence). The CDR3 has 15 residues. The full variable domain, rest sourced from reference TRBV13 and TRBJ2-3, is AAGVIQSPRHLIKEKRETATLKCYPIPRHDTVYWYQQGPGQDPQFLISFYEKMQSDKGSIPDRFSAQQFSDYHSELNMSSLELGDSALYFCTSSFTRGNTDTQYFGPGTRLTVL.